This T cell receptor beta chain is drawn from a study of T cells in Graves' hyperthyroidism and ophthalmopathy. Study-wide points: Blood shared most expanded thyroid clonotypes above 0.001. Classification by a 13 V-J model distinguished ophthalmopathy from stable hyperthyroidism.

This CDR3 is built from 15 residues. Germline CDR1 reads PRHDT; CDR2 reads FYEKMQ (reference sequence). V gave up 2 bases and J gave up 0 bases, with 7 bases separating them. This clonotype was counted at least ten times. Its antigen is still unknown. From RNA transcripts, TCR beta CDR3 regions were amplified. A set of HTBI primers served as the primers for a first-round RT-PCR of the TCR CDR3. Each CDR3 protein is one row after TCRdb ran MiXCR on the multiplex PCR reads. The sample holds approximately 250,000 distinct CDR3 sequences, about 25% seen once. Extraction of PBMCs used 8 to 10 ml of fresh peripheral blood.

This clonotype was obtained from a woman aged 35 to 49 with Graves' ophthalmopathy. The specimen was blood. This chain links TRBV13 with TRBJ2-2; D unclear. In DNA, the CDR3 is TGTGCCAGCAGCTTAATAGGCTCGAACACCGGGGAGCTGTTTTTT. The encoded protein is CASSLIGSNTGELFF.